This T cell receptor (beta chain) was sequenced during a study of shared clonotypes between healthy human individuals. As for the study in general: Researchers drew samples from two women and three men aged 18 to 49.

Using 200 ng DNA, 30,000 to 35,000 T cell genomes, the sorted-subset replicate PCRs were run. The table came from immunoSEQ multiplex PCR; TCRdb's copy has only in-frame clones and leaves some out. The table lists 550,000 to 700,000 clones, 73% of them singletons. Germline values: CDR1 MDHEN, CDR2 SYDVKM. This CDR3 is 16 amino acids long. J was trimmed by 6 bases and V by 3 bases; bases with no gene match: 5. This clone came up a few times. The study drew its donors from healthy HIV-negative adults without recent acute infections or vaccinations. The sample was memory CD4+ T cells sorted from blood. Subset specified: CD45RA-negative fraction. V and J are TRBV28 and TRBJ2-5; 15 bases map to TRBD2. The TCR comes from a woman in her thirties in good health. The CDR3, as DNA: TGTGCCAGCAGTTTGGGGACTAGCGGGAGGTTAAAGACCCAGTACTTC. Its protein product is CASSLGTSGRLKTQYF.